This is a list of T cell receptor beta chains from one sample in a study of technical replicates of blood from a handful of donors. Data came from immunoSEQ multiplex PCR; TCRdb stores just in-frame clones and leaves some out. The data show tens of thousands of clones, with roughly 98% seen just once and approximately 0.15% held by the top ten. Sequencing was carried out using T cells isolated from PBMCs. The receptors derive from a human donor in good health. Each CDR3 is given with its conserved first and last residue. The D gene is left open where the match is weak. Rows give clone size only sometimes, using once, few, many, or a class for an expanded clone.

TRBJ2-7 . TRBV13 TRBD2 TGTGCCAGCAGCTTAGAACCGAGACTAGCGAGCTACGAGCAGTACTTC CASSLEPRLASYEQYF
TRBJ2-4 . TRBV4-1 . TGCGCCAGCAGCCAAGTACCGGGGGGCGCCAAAAACATTCAGTACTTC CASSQVPGGAKNIQYF
TRBJ1-6 . TRBV5-1 . TGCGCCAGCAGAACCGACCCTGGAGGCTCCTATAATTCACCCCTCCACTTT CASRTDPGGSYNSPLHF
TRBJ2-7 . TRBV27 TRBD2 TGTGCCAGCAGTTTGGGACTAGCGGACGTGGGGTACGAGCAGTACTTC CASSLGLADVGYEQYF
TRBJ2-3 . TRBV2 . TGTGCCAGCAGTGGAGGGACAAGAGCTAGCACAGATACGCAGTATTTT CASSGGTRASTDTQYF
TRBJ2-1 . TRBV6-5 TRBD1 TGTGCCAGCAGGCCACCACAGGGGTTGGATGAGCAGTTCTTC CASRPPQGLDEQFF
TRBJ2-1 . TRBV4-1 TRBD2 TGCGCCAGCAGCCAAGTCCAGCGGGAACGCTCCTACAATGAGCAGTTCTTC CASSQVQRERSYNEQFF
TRBJ2-3 . TRBV27 . TGTGCCAGCAGTTTTACCCCAGGGGTATCGTTGCTAGATACGCAGTATTTT CASSFTPGVSLLDTQYF
TRBJ2-2 . TRBV5-1 TRBD1 TGCGCCAGCAGCTTACCAGGACAGGGGGCCCCCGGGGAGCTGTTTTTT CASSLPGQGAPGELFF
TRBJ1-2 . TRBV4-1 . TGCGCCAGCAGCCAAGGGGCTAACACCGCCCTTCCCCGGTATGGCTACACCTTC CASSQGANTALPRYGYTF
TRBJ2-7 . TRBV28 . TGTGCCAGCCGACAGAAGAGCTACGAGCAGTACTTC CASRQKSYEQYF
TRBJ1-5 . TRBV28 TRBD1 TGTGCCAGCAGTTCCACCGGGACAGGGGCCATGCCCCAGCATTTT CASSSTGTGAMPQHF
TRBJ2-7 . TRBV6-5 TRBD1 TGTGCCAGCAGTTATCTGGACAGGGGATACGGCGAGCAGTACTTC CASSYLDRGYGEQYF
TRBJ2-1 . TRBV19 . TGTGCCAGTAGTACGGGCGGAGGTAGAAATGAGCAGTTCTTC CASSTGGGRNEQFF
TRBJ1-1 . TRBV30 . TGTGCCTGGAGCCTAAGTTGGAACACTGAAGCTTTCTTT CAWSLSWNTEAFF
TRBJ1-1 . TRBV9 TRBD1 TGTGCCAGCAGCGTAGCCGGGACAGGGAATGTAGGCACTGAAGCTTTCTTT CASSVAGTGNVGTEAFF
TRBJ2-1 . TRBV5-1 . TGCGCCAGCAGTCCGTTACTTAGCGGAGGATCCTACAATGAGCAGTTCTTC CASSPLLSGGSYNEQFF
TRBJ2-5 . TRBV5-1 . TGCGCCAGCAGCTACAGCTCCCAAGAGACCCAGTACTTC CASSYSSQETQYF
TRBJ2-5 . TRBV30 TRBD2 TGTGCCTGGAGACCGGGACTAGTATTGGAGACCCAGTACTTC CAWRPGLVLETQYF
TRBJ1-5 . TRBV6-5 . TGTGCCAGCAGTCTTCAGGGTAATCAGCCCCAGCATTTT CASSLQGNQPQHF
TRBJ2-7 once TRBV18 . TGTGCCAGCTCACCACCAGACATCTACGAGCAGTACTTC CASSPPDIYEQYF
TRBJ1-5 . TRBV9 TRBD1 TGTGCCAGCAGCCGAACAGGGGGGTTGAATCAGCCCCAGCATTTT CASSRTGGLNQPQHF
TRBJ2-1 . TRBV27 . TGTGCCAGCAGTTCGAGCGGGCTTTACAATGAGCAGTTCTTC CASSSSGLYNEQFF
TRBJ2-7 . TRBV7-9 TRBD2 TGTGCCAGCAGCGGTAGCGGGATGAACTACGAGCAGTACTTC CASSGSGMNYEQYF
TRBJ2-7 . TRBV5-4 . TGTGCCAGCAGCTTGGGACGAGGCTACCTCTACGAGCAGTACTTC CASSLGRGYLYEQYF
TRBJ2-1 . TRBV6-4 TRBD2 TGTGCCAGCAGTGCAAAGCTAGCGGATTCTTACAATGAGCAGTTCTTC CASSAKLADSYNEQFF
TRBJ2-1 . TRBV6-5 TRBD1 TGTGCCAGCAGTTACTCCGCTTTGACAGGGTACAATGAGCAGTTCTTC CASSYSALTGYNEQFF
TRBJ2-7 . TRBV19 TRBD2 TGTGCCAGTAGGGAGCGGGGGGGTCGGTCCTACGAGCAGTACTTC CASRERGGRSYEQYF
TRBJ2-5 . TRBV28 TRBD2 TGTGCCAGCAGTTACGGGGGGGGTCGGGAGACCCAGTACTTC CASSYGGGRETQYF
TRBJ2-3 . TRBV5-1 TRBD2 TGCGCCAGCAGCTTGGCAGCGGGAGTAGATACGCAGTATTTT CASSLAAGVDTQYF
TRBJ1-4 . TRBV4-1 . TGCGCCAGCAGCCAAGCCCCACAGGGCGTAATGTCTGAAAAACTGTTTTTT CASSQAPQGVMSEKLFF
TRBJ1-3 . TRBV7-6 . TGTGCCAGCAGCCGACTCTCTGGAAACACCATATATTTT CASSRLSGNTIYF
TRBJ2-7 . TRBV20-1 . TGCAGTGTGGGACAAACCTACGAGCAGTACTTC CSVGQTYEQYF
TRBJ1-5 . TRBV5-6 . TGTGCCAGCAGCTTAGGACAGCTTCAGCCCCAGCATTTT CASSLGQLQPQHF
TRBJ1-4 . TRBV27 . TGTGCCAGCAGTTTATGGGCAGGGCCACTTGCAACTAATGAAAAACTGTTTTTT CASSLWAGPLATNEKLFF
TRBJ1-2 . TRBV6-6 . TGTGCCAGCAGCCACAGGGAGAGCGGCTACACCTTC CASSHRESGYTF
TRBJ2-7 . TRBV5-6 . TGTGCCAGCAGCTTGTCCGGGGGCTACGAGCAGTACTTC CASSLSGGYEQYF
TRBJ2-1 . TRBV28 . TGTGCCAGCAGTTTCACGGGACAAACGACCTTGAGCTCCTACAATGAGCAGTTCTTC CASSFTGQTTLSSYNEQFF
TRBJ1-5 . TRBV23-1 . TGCGCCAGCAGTCATACAGGGAGAAGCAATCAGCCCCAGCATTTT CASSHTGRSNQPQHF
TRBJ2-3 . TRBV4-2 . TGTGCCAGCAGCCAAGATCGCAGGGTATCGTTGGATACGCAGTATTTT CASSQDRRVSLDTQYF
TRBJ2-7 . TRBV5-4 TRBD2 TGTGCCAGCAGCTTCGAAATAGCGGGGGAGCCCTACGAGCAGTACTTC CASSFEIAGEPYEQYF
TRBJ1-1 once TRBV30 . TGTGCCTGGAGTGTCAGGGAGAACACTGAAGCTTTCTTT CAWSVRENTEAFF
TRBJ2-7 . TRBV4-1 . TGCGCCAGCAGCCAAGATGGTGACCGCGGGGCGAGCGAGCAGTACTTC CASSQDGDRGASEQYF
TRBJ2-2 . TRBV6-4 . TGTGCCAGCAGTGACTCCCCCGGGTACGGGGAGCTGTTTTTT CASSDSPGYGELFF
TRBJ1-2 . TRBV5-4 . TGTGCCAGCAGCGCGGAATATGAGCTTGGGGGCTACACCTTC CASSAEYELGGYTF
TRBJ2-7 . TRBV5-4 . TGTGCCAGCAGCTTGGGAGCCGACGAGCAGTACTTC CASSLGADEQYF
TRBJ1-4 . TRBV28 . TGTGCCAGCGTAACCGGGGCAACTAATGAAAAACTGTTTTTT CASVTGATNEKLFF
TRBJ2-1 . TRBV2 . TGTGCCAGCAAGGGGGAGGGCCGGGGTGAGCAGTTCTTC CASKGEGRGEQFF
TRBJ1-2 once TRBV5-1 TRBD1 TGCGCCAGCAGCAATACAGGGGCCCAGAGGGGCTACACCTTC CASSNTGAQRGYTF
TRBJ1-2 . TRBV9 . TGTGCCAGCAGCGTATCAGGGGCGACGCGCGATGGCTACACCTTC CASSVSGATRDGYTF
TRBJ2-6 . TRBV9 . TGTGCCAGCAGCGTCACAGGGTTCGCTGGGGCCAACGTCCTGACTTTC CASSVTGFAGANVLTF
TRBJ1-3 once TRBV30 . TGTGCCTGGAGACCCCGTAGTTCGGGAAACACCATATATTTT CAWRPRSSGNTIYF